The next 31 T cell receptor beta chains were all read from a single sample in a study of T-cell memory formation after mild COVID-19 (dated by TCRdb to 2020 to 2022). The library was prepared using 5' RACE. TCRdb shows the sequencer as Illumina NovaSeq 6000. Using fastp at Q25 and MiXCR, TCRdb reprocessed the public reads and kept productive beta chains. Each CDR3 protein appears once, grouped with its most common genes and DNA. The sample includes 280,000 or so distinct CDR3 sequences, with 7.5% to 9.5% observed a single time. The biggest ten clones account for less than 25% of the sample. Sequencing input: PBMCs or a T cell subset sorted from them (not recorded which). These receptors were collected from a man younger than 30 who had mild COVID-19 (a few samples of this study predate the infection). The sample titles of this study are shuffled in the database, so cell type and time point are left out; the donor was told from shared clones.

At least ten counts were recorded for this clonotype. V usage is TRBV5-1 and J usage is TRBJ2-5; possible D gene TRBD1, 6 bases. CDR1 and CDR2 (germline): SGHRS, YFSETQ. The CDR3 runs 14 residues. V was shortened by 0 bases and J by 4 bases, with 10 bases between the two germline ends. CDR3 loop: CASSLDRAVETQYF. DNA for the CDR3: TGCGCCAGCAGCTTGGACAGGGCGGTAGAGACCCAGTACTTC.

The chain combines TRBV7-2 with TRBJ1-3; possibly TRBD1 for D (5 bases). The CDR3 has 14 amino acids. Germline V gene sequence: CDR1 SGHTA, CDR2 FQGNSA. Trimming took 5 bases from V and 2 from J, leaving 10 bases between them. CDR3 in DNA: TGTGCCAGCAGCACCACAGGCCCTGGAAACACCATATATTTT. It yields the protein CASSTTGPGNTIYF.

For the CDR3, the DNA is TGTGCCAGCAGCCAAGAGACGGGACAAGTGAGTGGCTACACCTTC. Translated: CASSQETGQVSGYTF. The chain employs TRBV4-2 and TRBJ1-2; possible D gene TRBD1, 6 bases. CDR3 length: 15 residues. Trimming took 0 bases from V and 7 from J, leaving 15 bases between them. Looked up from germline, CDR1 is LGHNA and CDR2 is YNFKEQ.

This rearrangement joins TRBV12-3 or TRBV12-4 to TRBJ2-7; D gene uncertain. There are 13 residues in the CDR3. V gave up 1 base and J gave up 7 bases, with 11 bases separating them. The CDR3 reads CASSLGSIREQYF. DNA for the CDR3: TGTGCCAGCAGTTTAGGTAGTATTCGGGAGCAGTACTTC.

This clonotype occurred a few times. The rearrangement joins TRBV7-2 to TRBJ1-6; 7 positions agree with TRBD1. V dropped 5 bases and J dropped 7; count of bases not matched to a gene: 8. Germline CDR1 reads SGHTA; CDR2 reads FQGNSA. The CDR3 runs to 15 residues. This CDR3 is CASSRSGQRNSPLHF. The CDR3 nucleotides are TGTGCCAGCAGCCGCTCGGGACAGAGAAATTCACCCCTCCACTTT. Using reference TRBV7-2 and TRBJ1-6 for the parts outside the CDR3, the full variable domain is GAGVSQSPSNKVTEKGKDVELRCDPISGHTALYWYRQSLGQGLEFLIYFQGNSAPDKSGLPSDRFSAERTGGSVSTLTIQRTQQEDSAVYLCASSRSGQRNSPLHFGNGTRLTVT.

The CDR3: CASRLTGPSGETQYF. CDR3 bases: TGTGCCAGCAGACTGACAGGGCCCTCAGGAGAGACCCAGTACTTC. The chain employs TRBV19 and TRBJ2-5, with 7 bases matching TRBD1. The V gene end was trimmed by 9 bases and the J gene end by 4 bases; junction bases not matched to a gene: 14. In germline, CDR1 is LNHDA, CDR2 SQIVND (reference sequence). This CDR3 contains 15 residues.

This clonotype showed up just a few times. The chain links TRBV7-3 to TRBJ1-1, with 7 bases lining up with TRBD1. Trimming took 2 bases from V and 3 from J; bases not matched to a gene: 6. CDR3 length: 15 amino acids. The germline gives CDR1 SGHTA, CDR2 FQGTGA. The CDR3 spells CASSLGPGTDTEAFF. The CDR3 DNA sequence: TGTGCCAGCAGCTTAGGCCCCGGGACAGACACTGAAGCTTTCTTT.

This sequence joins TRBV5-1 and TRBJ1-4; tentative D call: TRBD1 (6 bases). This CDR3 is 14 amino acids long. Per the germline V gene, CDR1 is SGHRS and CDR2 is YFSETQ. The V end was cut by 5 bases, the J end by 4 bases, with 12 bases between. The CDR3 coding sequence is TGCGCCAGCAGGCAGGGGAAGGTTAATGAAAAACTGTTTTTT. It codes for CASRQGKVNEKLFF.

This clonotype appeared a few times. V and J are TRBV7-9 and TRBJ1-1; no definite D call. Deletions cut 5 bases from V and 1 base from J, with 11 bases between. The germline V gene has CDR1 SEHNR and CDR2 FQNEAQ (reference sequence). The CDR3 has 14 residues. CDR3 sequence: CASSTVVRNTEAFF. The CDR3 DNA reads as TGTGCCAGCAGCACGGTGGTACGGAACACTGAAGCTTTCTTT.

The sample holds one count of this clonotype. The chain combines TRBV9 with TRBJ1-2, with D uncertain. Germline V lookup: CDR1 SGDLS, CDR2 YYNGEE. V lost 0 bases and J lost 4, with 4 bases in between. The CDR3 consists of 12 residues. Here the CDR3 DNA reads TGTGCCAGCAGCGTAGTTAGCTATGGCTACACCTTC. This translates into CASSVVSYGYTF.

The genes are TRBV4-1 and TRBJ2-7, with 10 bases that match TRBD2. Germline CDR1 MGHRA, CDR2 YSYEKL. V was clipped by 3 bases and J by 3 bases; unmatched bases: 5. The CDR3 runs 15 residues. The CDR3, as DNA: TGCGCCAGCAGCCAGGCTAGCGGGGGTCTCTACGAGCAGTACTTC. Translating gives CASSQASGGLYEQYF.

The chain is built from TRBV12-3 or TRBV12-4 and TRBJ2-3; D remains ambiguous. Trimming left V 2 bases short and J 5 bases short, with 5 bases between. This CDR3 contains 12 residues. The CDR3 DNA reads TGTGCCAGCAGTTTATATGGAGATACGCAGTATTTT. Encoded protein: CASSLYGDTQYF.

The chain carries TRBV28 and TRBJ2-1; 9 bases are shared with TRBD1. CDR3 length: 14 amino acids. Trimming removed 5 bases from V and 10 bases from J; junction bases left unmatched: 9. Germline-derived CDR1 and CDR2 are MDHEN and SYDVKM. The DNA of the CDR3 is TGTGCCAGCAGTCCGGGACAGGGAAAGGGCGAGCAGTTCTTC. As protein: CASSPGQGKGEQFF.

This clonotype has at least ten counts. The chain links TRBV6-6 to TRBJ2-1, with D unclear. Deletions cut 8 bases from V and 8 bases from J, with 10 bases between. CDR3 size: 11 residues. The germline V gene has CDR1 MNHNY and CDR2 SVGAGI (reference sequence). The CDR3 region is CASLTVDEQFF. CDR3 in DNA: TGTGCCAGCCTGACGGTCGATGAGCAGTTCTTC.

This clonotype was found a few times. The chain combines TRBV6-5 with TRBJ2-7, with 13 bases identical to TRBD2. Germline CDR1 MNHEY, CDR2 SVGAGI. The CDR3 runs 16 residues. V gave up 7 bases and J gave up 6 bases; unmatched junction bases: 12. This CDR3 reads CASILAGGRYFIEQYV. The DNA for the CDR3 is TGTGCCAGCATACTAGCGGGGGGGCGTTACTTCATCGAGCAGTACGTC.

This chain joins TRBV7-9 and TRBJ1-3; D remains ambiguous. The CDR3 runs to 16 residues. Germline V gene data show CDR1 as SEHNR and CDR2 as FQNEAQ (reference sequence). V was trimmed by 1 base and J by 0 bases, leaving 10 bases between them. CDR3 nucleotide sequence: TGTGCCAGCAGCTTAGGAGCTGTTTACTCTGGAAACACCATATATTTT. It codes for CASSLGAVYSGNTIYF.

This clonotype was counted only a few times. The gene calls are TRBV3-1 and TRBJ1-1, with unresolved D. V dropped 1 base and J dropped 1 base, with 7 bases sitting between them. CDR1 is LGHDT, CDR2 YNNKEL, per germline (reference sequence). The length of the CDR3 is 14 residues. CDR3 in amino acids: CASSQAAKNTEAFF. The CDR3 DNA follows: TGTGCCAGCAGCCAAGCCGCAAAGAACACTGAAGCTTTCTTT.

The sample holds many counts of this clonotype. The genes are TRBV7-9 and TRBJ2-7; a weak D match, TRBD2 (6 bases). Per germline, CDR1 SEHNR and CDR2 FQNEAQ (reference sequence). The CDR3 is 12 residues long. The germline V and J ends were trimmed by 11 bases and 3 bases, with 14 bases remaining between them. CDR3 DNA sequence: TGTGCCTCAGGGCAGGGAGGCTACGAGCAGTACTTC. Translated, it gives CASGQGGYEQYF.

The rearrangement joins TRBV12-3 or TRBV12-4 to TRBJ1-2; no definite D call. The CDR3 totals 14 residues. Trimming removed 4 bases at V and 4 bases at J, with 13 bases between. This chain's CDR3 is CASSSRRGAYGYTF. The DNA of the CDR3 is TGTGCCAGCAGTTCACGACGGGGAGCCTATGGCTACACCTTC.

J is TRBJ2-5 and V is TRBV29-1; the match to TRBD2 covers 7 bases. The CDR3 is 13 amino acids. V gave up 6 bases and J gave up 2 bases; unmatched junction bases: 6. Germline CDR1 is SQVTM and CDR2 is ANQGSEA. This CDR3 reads CSVQPGGQETQYF. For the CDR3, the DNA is TGCAGCGTGCAGCCCGGGGGGCAAGAGACCCAGTACTTC.

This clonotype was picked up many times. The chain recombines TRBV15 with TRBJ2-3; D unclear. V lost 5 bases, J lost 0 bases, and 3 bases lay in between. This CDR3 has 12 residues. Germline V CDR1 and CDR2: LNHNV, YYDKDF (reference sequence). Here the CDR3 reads CATSPSTDTQYF. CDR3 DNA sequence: TGTGCCACCAGCCCGAGCACAGATACGCAGTATTTT.

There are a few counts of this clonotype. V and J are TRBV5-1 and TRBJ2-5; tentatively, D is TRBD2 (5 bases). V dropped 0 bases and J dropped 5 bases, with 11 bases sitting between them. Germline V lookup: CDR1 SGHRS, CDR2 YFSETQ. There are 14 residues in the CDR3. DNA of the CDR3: TGCGCCAGCAGCTTGGATATCGAGCGGGAGACCCAGTACTTC. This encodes CASSLDIERETQYF. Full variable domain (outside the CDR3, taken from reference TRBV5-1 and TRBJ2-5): KAGVTQTPRYLIKTRGQQVTLSCSPISGHRSVSWYQQTPGQGLQFLFEYFSETQRNKGNFPGRFSGRQFSNSRSEMNVSTLELGDSALYLCASSLDIERETQYFGPGTRLLVL.

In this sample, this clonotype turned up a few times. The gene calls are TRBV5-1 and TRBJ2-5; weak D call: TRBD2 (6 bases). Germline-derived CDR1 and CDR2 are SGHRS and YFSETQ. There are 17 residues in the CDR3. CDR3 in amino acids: CAGLGRPGGQIKETQYF. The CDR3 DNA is TGCGCAGGCTTAGGGAGGCCAGGCGGCCAAATTAAAGAGACCCAGTACTTC.

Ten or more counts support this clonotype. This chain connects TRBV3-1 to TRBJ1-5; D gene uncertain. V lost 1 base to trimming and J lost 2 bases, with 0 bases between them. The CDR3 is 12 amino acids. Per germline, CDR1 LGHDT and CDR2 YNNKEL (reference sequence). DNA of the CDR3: TGTGCCAGCAGCCAAGGCAATCAGCCCCAGCATTTT. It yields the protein CASSQGNQPQHF.

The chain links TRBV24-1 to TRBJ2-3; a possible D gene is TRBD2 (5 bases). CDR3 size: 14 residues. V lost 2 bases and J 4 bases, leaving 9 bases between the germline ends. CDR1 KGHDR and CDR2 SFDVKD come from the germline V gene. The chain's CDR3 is CATSDYGEPDTQYF. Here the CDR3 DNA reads TGTGCCACCAGTGATTATGGGGAGCCAGATACGCAGTATTTT.

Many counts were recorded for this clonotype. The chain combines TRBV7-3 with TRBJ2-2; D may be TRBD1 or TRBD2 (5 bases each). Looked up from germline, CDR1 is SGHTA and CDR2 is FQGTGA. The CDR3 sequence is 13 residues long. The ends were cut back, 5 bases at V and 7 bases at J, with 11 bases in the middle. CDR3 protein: CASSPGAGGELFF. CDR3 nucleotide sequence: TGTGCCAGCAGCCCCGGGGCAGGCGGGGAGCTGTTTTTT.

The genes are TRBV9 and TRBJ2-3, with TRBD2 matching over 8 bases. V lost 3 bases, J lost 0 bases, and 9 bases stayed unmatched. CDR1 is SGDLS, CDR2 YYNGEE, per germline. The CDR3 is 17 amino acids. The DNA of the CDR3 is TGTGCCAGCAGCGACCAAAGAGCGGGGGCTAGCACAGATACGCAGTATTTT. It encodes CASSDQRAGASTDTQYF.

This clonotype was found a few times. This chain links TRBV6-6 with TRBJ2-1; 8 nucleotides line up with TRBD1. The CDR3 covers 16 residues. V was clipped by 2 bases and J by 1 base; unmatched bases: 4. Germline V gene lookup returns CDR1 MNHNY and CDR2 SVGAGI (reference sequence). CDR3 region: CASSYLDRVSYNEQFF. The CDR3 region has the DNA TGTGCCAGCAGTTACCTGGACAGGGTTTCCTACAATGAGCAGTTCTTC.

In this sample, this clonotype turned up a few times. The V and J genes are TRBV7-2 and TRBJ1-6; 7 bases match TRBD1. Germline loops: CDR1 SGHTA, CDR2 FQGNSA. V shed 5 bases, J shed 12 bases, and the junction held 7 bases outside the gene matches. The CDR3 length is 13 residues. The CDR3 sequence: CASSMAGGGPLHF. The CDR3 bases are TGTGCCAGCAGCATGGCAGGGGGTGGACCCCTCCACTTT.

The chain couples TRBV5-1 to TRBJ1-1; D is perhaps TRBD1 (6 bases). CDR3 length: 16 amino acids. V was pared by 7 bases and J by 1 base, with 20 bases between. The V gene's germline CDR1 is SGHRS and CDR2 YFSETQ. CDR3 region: CASSTLQGNRNTEAFF. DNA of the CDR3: TGCGCCAGCTCTACCTTACAGGGTAATAGGAACACTGAAGCTTTCTTT.

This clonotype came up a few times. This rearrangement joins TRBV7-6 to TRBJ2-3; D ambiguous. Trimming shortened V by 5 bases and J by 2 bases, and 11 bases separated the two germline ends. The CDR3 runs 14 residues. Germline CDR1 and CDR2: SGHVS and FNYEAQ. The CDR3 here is CASSTATHTDTQYF. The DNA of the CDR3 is TGTGCCAGCAGCACTGCCACCCACACAGATACGCAGTATTTT.